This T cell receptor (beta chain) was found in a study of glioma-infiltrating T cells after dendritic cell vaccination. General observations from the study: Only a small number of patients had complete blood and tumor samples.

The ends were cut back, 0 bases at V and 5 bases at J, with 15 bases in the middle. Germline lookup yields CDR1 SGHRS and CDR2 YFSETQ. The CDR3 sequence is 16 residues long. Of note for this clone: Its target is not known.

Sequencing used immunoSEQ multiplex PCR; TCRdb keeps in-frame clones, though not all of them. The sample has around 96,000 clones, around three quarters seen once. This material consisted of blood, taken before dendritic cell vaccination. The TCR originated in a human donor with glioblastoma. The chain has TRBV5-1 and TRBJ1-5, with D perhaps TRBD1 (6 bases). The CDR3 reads CASSLEPQGGDQPQHF. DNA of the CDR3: TGCGCCAGCAGCTTGGAACCACAGGGTGGAGATCAGCCCCAGCATTTT.